These T cell receptor beta chains were read from a single sample in a study of cytomegalovirus exposure and HLA in healthy donors. Profiling relied on immunoSEQ multiplex PCR, and the TCRdb table lists in-frame clones only, not all of them. The sample shows 150,000 to 200,000 clones, just under 80% of them seen only once. The specimen sequenced was PBMCs. These receptors came from a woman in her 40s in good health and CMV-seropositive. Both conserved end residues are part of each CDR3. Each record gives: clone size, J gene, V gene, D gene, CDR3 DNA, CDR3 protein. The D gene is left open where the match is weak. Not all rows give a size; the values are once, few, many and, for expanded clones, a class.

NA,TRBJ1-1,TRBV5-1,NA,TGCGCCAGCAGCTTGGTACAGCAGAACACTGAAGCTTTCTTT,CASSLVQQNTEAFF
NA,TRBJ1-3,TRBV4-3,NA,TGCGCCAGCAGCCAAGAAGTTCGGAGCGGAAACACCATATATTTT,CASSQEVRSGNTIYF
few,TRBJ1-2,TRBV7-8,TRBD1,TGTGCCAGCAGCTTATTCCCCGGGACAGGGGGCGTCGGTGGCTACACCTTC,CASSLFPGTGGVGGYTF
few,TRBJ2-7,TRBV28,NA,TGTGCCAGCAGTTTATCGGCAGGGAACCTCGGCGAGCAGTACTTC,CASSLSAGNLGEQYF
NA,TRBJ1-1,TRBV27,NA,TGTGCCAGCAGCACTGCGACAGGGAACACTGAAGCTTTCTTT,CASSTATGNTEAFF
few,TRBJ1-5,TRBV4-2,NA,TGTGCCAGCAGCCAAGATACCGAGGAGGGACTACCCCAGCATTTT,CASSQDTEEGLPQHF
NA,TRBJ2-7,TRBV25-1,NA,TGTGCCAGCAGTGACGCAGGCTACGAGCAGTACTTC,CASSDAGYEQYF
once,TRBJ1-4,TRBV6-1,NA,TGTGCCAGCAGCGAAGCGGCCAGGGGCGTTGGAAAACTGTTTTTT,CASSEAARGVGKLFF
NA,TRBJ1-6,TRBV7-8,TRBD1,TGTGCCAGCAGTGGACAGGCGAGCTCCTATAATTCACCCCTCCACTTT,CASSGQASSYNSPLHF
once,TRBJ2-7,TRBV12-5,TRBD1,TGTGCTAGTGGTTCCCGGGACAGGGTGGCCTACGAGCAGTACTTC,CASGSRDRVAYEQYF
NA,TRBJ2-2,TRBV11-3,TRBD2,TGTGCCAGCAGCTCCTACGGGGGGGGCGGCACCGGGGAGCTGTTTTTT,CASSSYGGGGTGELFF
NA,TRBJ1-1,TRBV5-1,TRBD1,TGCGCCAGCAGCTCGGGACAGGGGGTGGGGACTGAAGCTTTCTTT,CASSSGQGVGTEAFF
NA,TRBJ2-5,TRBV5-5,TRBD2,TGTGCCAGCACCTCTAGCGGGCAAGAGACCCAGTACTTC,CASTSSGQETQYF